This TCR beta chain was obtained from a study of regulatory T cells in long-lasting Graves disease. Study-wide background: New Graves' disease cases had less than 3 months of antithyroid drugs. Overall study results and limits: Persistent Graves' patients possessed reduced TCR diversity relative to recently diagnosed ones.

Germline loops: CDR1 MNHEY, CDR2 SMNVEV (reference sequence). The CDR3 is 15 amino acids. TCR beta libraries were built with iRepertoire HTBI primers and Arm-PCR of CDR3 regions. Via MiXCR, TCRdb re-called the multiplex PCR reads, giving one row per CDR3 protein. The data show about 220,000 distinct CDR3 sequences, with around 20% seen just once and 10% to 15% held by the top ten. Time point meaning: newly diagnosed GD, antithyroid drugs for less than 3 months. After RNA was extracted from PBMCs, the TCR library was made from it. Concerning this clonotype: Its specificity is unknown. A read error is likely here: a far larger clone is one base away. Since no conserved phenylalanine or tryptophan closes the CDR3, a read error is the likely cause.

The same data also went into a second study, on T cells in Graves' hyperthyroidism and ophthalmopathy. That source notes: The HTBI primer set served for first-round RT-PCR of the TCR CDR3.

This clonotype was obtained from a woman in her 30s with Graves disease. The chain joins TRBV27 to TRBJ2-7; 8 nucleotides line up with TRBD2. The J call is doubtful: the DNA matches TRBJ2-1 better. The input for sequencing was peripheral blood mononuclear cells (PBMCs), taken at new diagnosis, from a patient treated with antithyroid drugs. The CDR3 DNA reads TGTGCCAGCAGTTGGGTTAGCGGGACCTACAATGAGCAGTTCTCC. Translated, it gives CASSWVSGTYNEQFS.